These 18 T cell receptor beta chains were all obtained from the same sample, sequenced in a study of technical replicates of blood from a handful of donors. Some clones are missing from TCRdb's copy, which holds only in-frame ones; the method was immunoSEQ multiplex PCR. The sample yields roughly 90,000 clones, approximately 96% seen once. Sequencing used T cells isolated from PBMCs. These TCRs come from a human donor in good health.

The J gene is TRBJ2-7, the V gene TRBV7-6, with 7 positions matching TRBD2. The V gene end was trimmed by 5 bases and the J gene end by 0 bases; junction bases not matched to a gene: 4. This CDR3 has 14 amino acids. Per germline, CDR1 SGHVS and CDR2 FNYEAQ. The CDR3 loop reads CASSPGGGSYEQYF. The CDR3 nucleotides are TGTGCCAGCAGCCCTGGGGGGGGCTCCTACGAGCAGTACTTC.

V usage is TRBV5-6 and J usage is TRBJ1-2; perhaps TRBD1 as D (5 bases). This CDR3 region has 14 residues. Germline assignment: CDR1 SGHDT and CDR2 YYEEEE. The ends were cut back, 0 bases at V and 8 bases at J, with 14 bases in the middle. The CDR3, as DNA: TGTGCCAGCAGCTTGGGGGAGGGGTTTCGCGGCTACACCTTC. Translated, it gives CASSLGEGFRGYTF.

V is TRBV6-1 and J is TRBJ2-1; D unclear. The CDR3 totals 13 residues. The germline V and J ends were trimmed by 6 bases and 4 bases, with 10 bases remaining between them. Germline lookup yields CDR1 MNHNS and CDR2 SASEGT. CDR3 region: CASSLSTYNEQFF. For the CDR3, the DNA is TGTGCCAGCAGCCTAAGCACTTACAATGAGCAGTTCTTC.

The chain has TRBV10-2 and TRBJ2-1, with D perhaps TRBD2 (6 bases). Per the germline V gene, CDR1 is WSHSY and CDR2 is SAAADI. The CDR3 is 14 amino acids. V was trimmed by 6 bases and J by 2 bases, leaving 11 bases between them. CDR3 in amino acids: CASRDGRTYNEQFF. Written as DNA, the CDR3 is TGCGCCAGCAGGGACGGGAGAACCTACAATGAGCAGTTCTTC.

Remarks on this clone: At one end the junction does not follow the germline gene, possibly because of a read error. V is TRBV5-1 and J is TRBJ1-2; D is uncertain. The CDR3 totals 14 residues. Germline V gene data show CDR1 as SGHRS and CDR2 as YFSETQ. The CDR3 region is CASTLRSLTEGYTF. The CDR3 DNA reads TGCGCCAGCACCTTGAGAAGTCTAACGGAGGGCTACACCTTC. Together with reference TRBV5-1 and TRBJ1-2, the CDR3 gives the full variable domain: KAGVTQTPRYLIKTRGQQVTLSCSPISGHRSVSWYQQTPGQGLQFLFEYFSETQRNKGNFPGRFSGRQFSNSRSEMNVSTLELGDSALYLCASTLRSLTEGYTFGSGTRLTVV.

The chain links TRBV28 to TRBJ1-2; 8 nucleotides agree with TRBD1. V was clipped by 9 bases and J by 10 bases; unmatched bases: 10. The CDR3 contains 12 residues. The V gene's germline CDR1 is MDHEN and CDR2 SYDVKM. The CDR3 nucleotides are TGTGCCAGTAGTGTAGGGACAGGCCCCTACACCTTC. This codes for CASSVGTGPYTF.

The genes are TRBV29-1 and TRBJ2-7; 7 bases match TRBD2. Per the germline V gene, CDR1 is SQVTM and CDR2 is ANQGSEA. V dropped 3 bases and J dropped 7; count of bases not matched to a gene: 15. CDR3 length: 15 amino acids. Written as DNA, the CDR3 is TGCAGCGTTGAGGTTGGCGGGAGCTCACTCCGGGAGCAGTACTTC. This codes for CSVEVGGSSLREQYF.

The gene calls are TRBV6-5 and TRBJ2-3; D remains ambiguous. The V gene's germline CDR1 is MNHEY and CDR2 SVGAGI. V lost 2 bases, J lost 2 bases, and 8 bases lay in between. The CDR3 loop spans 14 amino acids. CDR3 DNA sequence: TGTGCCAGCAGTTACGGCACTATCACAGATACGCAGTATTTT. It is translated as CASSYGTITDTQYF.

V usage is TRBV18 and J usage is TRBJ2-5, with 13 bases aligning to TRBD2. CDR1 and CDR2 (germline): KGHSH, LQKENI. The CDR3 extends over 17 amino acids. The V segment lost 3 bases and the J segment 2 bases; nucleotides outside the gene matches: 6. The CDR3, as DNA: TGTGCCAGCTCACCGGCCGGGACTAGCGGGACACAAGAGACCCAGTACTTC. Translation gives CASSPAGTSGTQETQYF.

The chain has TRBV7-8 and TRBJ2-1; D is perhaps TRBD1 (5 bases). The germline CDR1 and CDR2 sequences are SGHVS and FQNEAQ. The length of the CDR3 is 14 residues. Trimming took off 3 bases at V and 7 bases at J, with 13 bases between the two ends. For the CDR3, the DNA is TGTGCCAGCAGCTTTACCAGGGTGTGGAATGAGCAGTTCTTC. The encoded protein is CASSFTRVWNEQFF.

The chain uses TRBV5-1 and TRBJ2-5; the match to TRBD1 covers 9 bases. CDR1 and CDR2 from the germline V gene are SGHRS and YFSETQ. Trimming cost V 7 bases and J 4 bases; bases outside gene matches: 8. The CDR3 sequence is 14 residues long. The CDR3 here is CASPGQGDSETQYF. The CDR3 DNA follows: TGCGCCAGCCCGGGACAGGGAGATTCAGAGACCCAGTACTTC.

The chain carries TRBV6-5 and TRBJ2-3; 9 bases line up with TRBD1. Unmatched junction bases numbered 9, after V lost 5 bases and J lost 6 bases. Germline CDR1 is MNHEY and CDR2 is SVGAGI. This CDR3 is built from 15 residues. The CDR3 bases are TGTGCCAGCAGTCCGGGGACAGGGAGATTGGATACGCAGTATTTT. This sequence encodes CASSPGTGRLDTQYF.

V and J are TRBV7-9 and TRBJ2-1; 9 bases are shared with TRBD2. The CDR3 extends over 17 amino acids. The trim removed 5 bases at V and 3 bases at J, leaving 11 bases unmatched. The germline V gene encodes CDR1 SEHNR and CDR2 FQNEAQ (reference sequence). CDR3 loop: CASSPRLVAGVYNEQFF. The CDR3 region has the DNA TGTGCCAGCAGCCCCCGACTGGTAGCGGGAGTCTACAATGAGCAGTTCTTC.

As to this clone: The junction and the germline gene differ at one end; a read error may be behind it. The chain recombines TRBV7-6 with TRBJ2-4, with 8 bases identical to TRBD2. This CDR3 contains 12 residues. CDR1 and CDR2 from the germline V gene are SGHVS and FNYEAQ. The CDR3 nucleotides are TGTGCCAGCAGCCCCTGGGGTAGCGGGATGGATTTC. Translated, it gives CASSPWGSGMDF. Variable domain in full (rest from reference TRBV7-6 and TRBJ2-4): GAGVSQSPRYKVTKRGQDVALRCDPISGHVSLYWYRQALGQGPEFLTYFNYEAQQDKSGLPNDRFSAERPEGSISTLTIQRTEQRDSAMYRCASSPWGSGMDFGAGTRLSVL.

The chain couples TRBV2 to TRBJ1-6; D possibly corresponds to TRBD1 (5 bases). CDR3 length: 14 residues. V dropped 3 bases and J dropped 7 bases, with 10 bases sitting between them. CDR1 and CDR2 (germline): SNHLY, FYNNEI. The CDR3 spells CASSEWQGNSPLHF. The DNA of the CDR3 is TGTGCCAGCAGTGAGTGGCAGGGCAATTCACCCCTCCACTTT.

The CDR3 protein is CASSPTMNTEAFF. The CDR3 bases are TGTGCCAGCAGCCCAACTATGAACACTGAAGCTTTCTTT. V is TRBV5-4 and J is TRBJ1-1; D is ambiguous. Per the germline V gene, CDR1 is SGHNT and CDR2 is YYREEE (reference sequence). V was trimmed by 4 bases and J by 0 bases, leaving 7 bases between them. CDR3 length equals 13 residues.

The V call is TRBV11-3, the J call TRBJ2-3, with D unresolved. The CDR3 length is 15 residues. Germline lookup yields CDR1 SGHNT and CDR2 YENEEA. V was cut by 4 bases and J by 1 base, with 12 bases left in between. The CDR3 region is CASSSRSSRTDTQYF. The CDR3 DNA follows: TGTGCCAGCAGCTCCAGGTCTTCCCGCACAGATACGCAGTATTTT. Filled out from reference TRBV11-3 and TRBJ2-3, the complete variable domain reads EAGVVQSPRYKIIEKKQPVAFWCNPISGHNTLYWYLQNLGQGPELLIRYENEEAVDDSQLPKDRFSAERLKGVDSTLKIQPAELGDSAVYLCASSSRSSRTDTQYFGPGTRLTVL.

This clone has just one count. The chain joins TRBV6-1 to TRBJ1-3; D might be TRBD1 (5 bases). The CDR3 length is 14 residues. The germline V and J ends were trimmed by 7 bases and 0 bases, with 10 bases remaining between them. Germline V lookup: CDR1 MNHNS, CDR2 SASEGT. The CDR3 region has the DNA TGTGCCAGCATCCGACAGAGCTCTGGAAACACCATATATTTT. Its protein product is CASIRQSSGNTIYF.